These 6 T cell receptor beta chains came from one sample sequenced in a study of CD8+CD57+ T cells in acquired aplastic anemia. The template for TCR beta VDJ and CDR3 sequence profiling was genomic DNA. MiXCR, run by TCRdb on the reads, gives a single entry per CDR3 protein. Among about 210,000 distinct CDR3 sequences listed, 34% were seen once. The sequenced material came from sorted CD4+, CD8+, or CD8+CD57+ T cells (not recorded which) from PBMCs. These receptors all stem from a human donor in good health, serving as a control.

This clonotype was counted at least ten times. The chain joins TRBV19 to TRBJ1-2, with D unclear. Germline CDR1 LNHDA, CDR2 SQIVND (reference sequence). V was trimmed by 10 bases and J by 0 bases, leaving 12 bases between them. The length of the CDR3 is 13 residues. CDR3 in DNA: TGTGCCACTTCGTGGGTAGCTAACTATGGCTACACCTTC. Its protein product is CATSWVANYGYTF.

Ten or more counts support this clonotype. This rearrangement joins TRBV7-2 to TRBJ2-7, with 7 nucleotides matching TRBD2. The length of the CDR3 is 15 residues. Trimming took 2 bases from V and 0 from J; bases not matched to a gene: 4. Germline CDR1 is SGHTA and CDR2 is FQGNSA. CDR3: CASSLMSGASYEQYF. CDR3 nucleotides: TGTGCCAGCAGCTTAATGAGCGGGGCCTCCTACGAGCAGTACTTC.

A few counts support this clonotype. The rearrangement links TRBV15 to TRBJ1-3; 9 bases fit TRBD1. The CDR3 has 14 amino acids. In germline, CDR1 is LNHNV, CDR2 YYDKDF (reference sequence). J was trimmed by 8 bases and V by 5 bases; bases with no gene match: 7. CDR3 DNA sequence: TGTGCCACCAGCCGGGACAGGGAACGGTACACCATATATTTT. It is translated as CATSRDRERYTIYF.

The chain links TRBV11-1 to TRBJ1-2; tentatively, D is TRBD1 (5 bases). The CDR3 contains 14 residues. The ends were cut back, 5 bases at V and 8 bases at J, with 18 bases in the middle. Germline V gene lookup returns CDR1 SGHAT and CDR2 FQDESV (reference sequence). As DNA, the CDR3 is TGTGCCAGCAGCAGCATGAAAGGCAGGGAAGGCTACACCTTC. Translated, it gives CASSSMKGREGYTF.

At least ten counts were recorded for this clonotype. V gene TRBV7-3 combines with J gene TRBJ2-7, with 8 bases aligning to TRBD1. This CDR3 region has 12 residues. After removal of 5 bases from V and 6 bases from J, the junction contained 3 bases not matched to a gene. Germline V CDR1 and CDR2: SGHTA, FQGTGA. The CDR3 loop reads CASSTGTGEQYF. As DNA, the CDR3 is TGTGCCAGCAGCACCGGGACAGGCGAGCAGTACTTC. Full variable domain (rest looked up from reference TRBV7-3 and TRBJ2-7): GAGVSQTPSNKVTEKGKYVELRCDPISGHTALYWYRQSLGQGPEFLIYFQGTGAADDSGLPNDRFFAVRPEGSVSTLKIQRTERGDSAVYLCASSTGTGEQYFGPGTRLTVT.

This clonotype was observed once. The junction differs from germline at one of its ends, possibly a read error. V gene TRBV19 combines with J gene TRBJ1-5, with no clear D. Germline CDR1 and CDR2: LNHDA and SQIVND (reference sequence). The CDR3 covers 11 residues. The CDR3 region is CASSTYQPQHF. The CDR3 nucleotides read TGTGCCAGCAGTACCTATCAGCCCCAGCATTTT.